The rows below give T cell receptor beta chains drawn from one sample of a study of neurological immune-mediated disorders. One entry per CDR3 protein results from TCRdb running MiXCR on the 5' RACE reads. The sample lists approximately 74,000 distinct CDR3 sequences; 9.4% were seen once. Sequencing was done on a sample of PBMCs. All receptors come from a man aged 45 to 65 in good health. The CDR3 runs from the conserved cysteine through the conserved F or W. The order of the fields is clone size, J gene, V gene, D gene, CDR3 protein, CDR3 DNA. A D gene is named only where the DNA matches it firmly. Clone size is stated in some rows and not others, as once, few, many or a class when expanded.

clone size: many; J gene: TRBJ1-2; V gene: TRBV6-2/TRBV6-3; D gene: TRBD1; CDR3 protein: CASSKPGQRNYGYTF; CDR3 DNA: TGTGCCAGCAGTAAACCGGGACAGCGAAACTATGGCTACACCTTC
clone size: many; J gene: TRBJ1-5; V gene: TRBV15; D gene: .; CDR3 protein: CATSRDRQGASNQPQHF; CDR3 DNA: TGTGCCACCAGCAGAGATCGGCAGGGAGCTAGCAATCAGCCCCAGCATTTT
clone size: many; J gene: TRBJ2-3; V gene: TRBV12-3/TRBV12-4; D gene: .; CDR3 protein: CASSLRDGDTQYF; CDR3 DNA: TGTGCCAGCAGTTTAAGGGATGGAGATACGCAGTATTTT
clone size: many; J gene: TRBJ1-5; V gene: TRBV7-9; D gene: TRBD1; CDR3 protein: CASSLGGQGSQPQHF; CDR3 DNA: TGTGCCAGCAGCTTAGGAGGACAGGGGTCCCAGCCCCAGCATTTT
clone size: many; J gene: TRBJ2-3; V gene: TRBV7-9; D gene: TRBD2; CDR3 protein: CASSLRTSGGTSTDTQYF; CDR3 DNA: TGTGCCAGCAGCCTCAGGACTAGCGGGGGAACTAGCACAGATACGCAGTATTTT
clone size: .; J gene: TRBJ2-5; V gene: TRBV6-1; D gene: TRBD1; CDR3 protein: CASCPGTVEETQYF; CDR3 DNA: TGTGCCAGCTGTCCCGGGACAGTCGAAGAGACCCAGTACTTC
clone size: many; J gene: TRBJ2-3; V gene: TRBV20-1; D gene: TRBD2; CDR3 protein: CSAFGGRRTDTQYF; CDR3 DNA: TGCAGTGCTTTCGGCGGGAGGAGAACAGATACGCAGTATTTT
clone size: .; J gene: TRBJ1-5; V gene: TRBV28; D gene: .; CDR3 protein: CASSLSTYQPQHF; CDR3 DNA: TGTGCCAGCAGTTTAAGCACCTATCAGCCCCAGCATTTT
clone size: many; J gene: TRBJ1-1; V gene: TRBV20-1; D gene: .; CDR3 protein: CSAPGPTNTEAFF; CDR3 DNA: TGCAGTGCTCCGGGACCGACGAACACTGAAGCTTTCTTT
clone size: many; J gene: TRBJ2-7; V gene: TRBV30; D gene: .; CDR3 protein: CAWSIGVGLREQYF; CDR3 DNA: TGTGCCTGGAGCATAGGAGTGGGTCTAAGGGAGCAGTACTTC
clone size: .; J gene: TRBJ2-5; V gene: TRBV7-2; D gene: .; CDR3 protein: CASSFLAGGQETQYF; CDR3 DNA: TGTGCCAGCAGCTTTTTAGCTGGAGGGCAAGAGACCCAGTACTTC
clone size: many; J gene: TRBJ2-1; V gene: TRBV28; D gene: TRBD1; CDR3 protein: CASRVSGTATYNEQFF; CDR3 DNA: TGTGCCAGCAGGGTCTCCGGGACAGCGACCTACAATGAGCAGTTCTTC
clone size: .; J gene: TRBJ2-7; V gene: TRBV7-8; D gene: TRBD2; CDR3 protein: CASSLASGGMASYEQYF; CDR3 DNA: TGTGCCAGCAGCTTAGCCAGCGGGGGGATGGCTTCCTACGAGCAGTACTTC
clone size: many; J gene: TRBJ2-7; V gene: TRBV6-5; D gene: TRBD1; CDR3 protein: CASSYSRQGYEQYF; CDR3 DNA: TGTGCCAGCAGTTACTCGCGACAGGGCTACGAGCAGTACTTC
clone size: many; J gene: TRBJ1-6; V gene: TRBV4-1; D gene: .; CDR3 protein: CASSQDEGSNSPLHF; CDR3 DNA: TGCGCCAGCAGCCAAGATGAGGGGTCGAATTCACCCCTCCACTTT
clone size: many; J gene: TRBJ2-3; V gene: TRBV7-2; D gene: .; CDR3 protein: CASKVTQSTDTQYF; CDR3 DNA: TGTGCCAGCAAAGTGACTCAGAGCACAGATACGCAGTATTTT
clone size: many; J gene: TRBJ2-5; V gene: TRBV5-1; D gene: .; CDR3 protein: CASSSQETQYF; CDR3 DNA: TGCGCCAGCAGCTCACAAGAGACCCAGTACTTC
clone size: many; J gene: TRBJ2-7; V gene: TRBV3-1; D gene: .; CDR3 protein: CASSQLVDAYEQYF; CDR3 DNA: TGTGCCAGCAGCCAACTAGTGGACGCCTACGAGCAGTACTTC
clone size: many; J gene: TRBJ1-2; V gene: TRBV7-9; D gene: .; CDR3 protein: CASSLSRDGAYGYTF; CDR3 DNA: TGTGCCAGCAGCTTATCCCGGGACGGGGCCTATGGCTACACCTTC
clone size: many; J gene: TRBJ2-1; V gene: TRBV7-2; D gene: TRBD2; CDR3 protein: CASSTRGGALAGGQNEQFF; CDR3 DNA: TGTGCCAGCAGCACTAGGGGGGGGGCACTAGCGGGAGGCCAAAATGAGCAGTTCTTC
clone size: many; J gene: TRBJ2-1; V gene: TRBV27; D gene: .; CDR3 protein: CASTLAVNNEQFF; CDR3 DNA: TGTGCCAGCACCTTAGCGGTGAACAATGAGCAGTTCTTC
clone size: many; J gene: TRBJ1-2; V gene: TRBV20-1; D gene: TRBD1; CDR3 protein: CSASRDRVNYGYTF; CDR3 DNA: TGCAGTGCTAGTAGGGACAGGGTTAACTATGGCTACACCTTC
clone size: many; J gene: TRBJ2-3; V gene: TRBV20-1; D gene: TRBD2; CDR3 protein: CSARDHSGVILDTQYF; CDR3 DNA: TGCAGTGCTAGAGATCATAGCGGGGTTATCTTAGATACGCAGTATTTT
clone size: many; J gene: TRBJ2-1; V gene: TRBV7-9; D gene: TRBD2; CDR3 protein: CASSLGLAGVNEQFF; CDR3 DNA: TGTGCCAGCAGCCTCGGACTAGCGGGAGTCAATGAGCAGTTCTTC
clone size: many; J gene: TRBJ1-5; V gene: TRBV3-1; D gene: TRBD1; CDR3 protein: CASSQEGQGLLAQPQHF; CDR3 DNA: TGTGCCAGCAGCCAAGAGGGACAGGGCCTACTGGCTCAGCCCCAGCATTTT
clone size: .; J gene: TRBJ2-2; V gene: TRBV20-1; D gene: .; CDR3 protein: CSARDRLVPRTGGELFF; CDR3 DNA: TGCAGTGCTAGAGATCGACTGGTGCCGAGGACGGGCGGGGAGCTGTTTTTT
clone size: .; J gene: TRBJ2-6; V gene: TRBV12-3/TRBV12-4; D gene: TRBD1; CDR3 protein: CASSPAGQGASGDNVLTF; CDR3 DNA: TGTGCCAGCAGTCCCGCGGGACAGGGGGCATCTGGGGACAACGTCCTGACTTTC
clone size: many; J gene: TRBJ2-7; V gene: TRBV28; D gene: TRBD2; CDR3 protein: CASSALGLADLYF; CDR3 DNA: TGTGCCAGCAGCGCTTTGGGACTAGCGGACCTGTACTTC
clone size: many; J gene: TRBJ1-2; V gene: TRBV2; D gene: .; CDR3 protein: CASSRDTGRGYTF; CDR3 DNA: TGTGCCAGCTCCCGGGACACTGGAAGGGGCTACACCTTC
clone size: many; J gene: TRBJ2-3; V gene: TRBV7-8; D gene: TRBD2; CDR3 protein: CASSSPAGGSTDTQYF; CDR3 DNA: TGTGCCAGCAGCTCGCCAGCGGGGGGGAGCACAGATACGCAGTATTTT
clone size: many; J gene: TRBJ1-5; V gene: TRBV6-2/TRBV6-3; D gene: TRBD1; CDR3 protein: CASSRTQGAVMVKSNQPQHF; CDR3 DNA: TGTGCCAGCAGTCGAACCCAGGGGGCTGTTATGGTAAAGAGCAATCAGCCCCAGCATTTT
clone size: many; J gene: TRBJ2-1; V gene: TRBV5-1; D gene: TRBD2; CDR3 protein: CASSWMSGLDNEQFF; CDR3 DNA: TGCGCCAGCAGCTGGATGTCGGGACTAGACAATGAGCAGTTCTTC
clone size: many; J gene: TRBJ1-2; V gene: TRBV5-1; D gene: .; CDR3 protein: CASSLGTENYGYTF; CDR3 DNA: TGCGCCAGCAGCTTGGGGACGGAGAACTATGGCTACACCTTC
clone size: many; J gene: TRBJ2-1; V gene: TRBV5-1; D gene: .; CDR3 protein: CASSFGSTSNEQFF; CDR3 DNA: TGCGCCAGCAGCTTCGGTAGCACGAGCAATGAGCAGTTCTTC
clone size: many; J gene: TRBJ1-4; V gene: TRBV7-2; D gene: .; CDR3 protein: CASSLVGGEKLFF; CDR3 DNA: TGTGCCAGCAGCTTAGTAGGGGGTGAAAAACTGTTTTTT
clone size: few; J gene: TRBJ1-1; V gene: TRBV3-1; D gene: .; CDR3 protein: CASSPDRRGDTEAFF; CDR3 DNA: TGTGCCAGCAGCCCAGACCGTCGGGGCGACACTGAAGCTTTCTTT
clone size: .; J gene: TRBJ2-1; V gene: TRBV20-1; D gene: .; CDR3 protein: CSALTLAGNEQFF; CDR3 DNA: TGCAGTGCTTTGACCCTGGCTGGTAATGAGCAGTTCTTC
clone size: many; J gene: TRBJ2-7; V gene: TRBV21-1; D gene: .; CDR3 protein: CASSKTNRAPYEQYF; CDR3 DNA: TGTGCCAGCAGCAAAACAAACAGGGCCCCCTACGAGCAGTACTTC
clone size: many; J gene: TRBJ2-7; V gene: TRBV7-8; D gene: .; CDR3 protein: CASSLGRAKQHEQYF; CDR3 DNA: TGTGCCAGCAGCTTAGGCAGGGCGAAACAGCACGAGCAGTACTTC
clone size: .; J gene: TRBJ2-1; V gene: TRBV28; D gene: .; CDR3 protein: CASRSRVAAVNEQFF; CDR3 DNA: TGTGCCAGCAGGTCGAGGGTAGCGGCCGTCAATGAGCAGTTCTTC
clone size: many; J gene: TRBJ2-7; V gene: TRBV7-3; D gene: .; CDR3 protein: CASSPTTRGEQYF; CDR3 DNA: TGTGCCAGCAGCCCCACCACGAGGGGAGAGCAGTACTTC
clone size: many; J gene: TRBJ2-1; V gene: TRBV7-2; D gene: .; CDR3 protein: CASSPPPVRGSYNEQFF; CDR3 DNA: TGTGCCAGCAGCCCTCCCCCGGTGAGGGGGTCCTACAATGAGCAGTTCTTC
clone size: many; J gene: TRBJ2-3; V gene: TRBV5-1; D gene: .; CDR3 protein: CASSYPGTSTDTQYF; CDR3 DNA: TGCGCCAGCAGCTACCCCGGGACCAGCACAGATACGCAGTATTTT
clone size: many; J gene: TRBJ2-2; V gene: TRBV28; D gene: .; CDR3 protein: CASTIGQVGELFF; CDR3 DNA: TGTGCCAGCACCATAGGCCAGGTCGGGGAGCTGTTTTTT
clone size: many; J gene: TRBJ1-1; V gene: TRBV5-1; D gene: .; CDR3 protein: CASKLGGPSNTEAFF; CDR3 DNA: TGCGCCAGCAAGCTAGGGGGGCCATCGAACACTGAAGCTTTCTTT
clone size: .; J gene: TRBJ2-5; V gene: TRBV5-1; D gene: .; CDR3 protein: CTSSLGYSLARETQYF; CDR3 DNA: TGCACCAGCAGCTTGGGATACAGCCTCGCCCGAGAGACCCAGTACTTC
clone size: many; J gene: TRBJ2-7; V gene: TRBV20-1; D gene: TRBD2; CDR3 protein: CSARARTSGSYEQYF; CDR3 DNA: TGCAGTGCTAGAGCCCGGACTAGCGGCTCCTACGAGCAGTACTTC
clone size: many; J gene: TRBJ1-2; V gene: TRBV2; D gene: .; CDR3 protein: CASKKGDGGDYGYTF; CDR3 DNA: TGTGCCAGCAAAAAGGGGGACGGGGGCGACTATGGCTACACCTTC
clone size: few; J gene: TRBJ1-5; V gene: TRBV6-2/TRBV6-3; D gene: .; CDR3 protein: CASSSTGSGNQPQHF; CDR3 DNA: TGTGCCAGCAGTTCTACAGGGTCCGGCAATCAGCCCCAGCATTTT
clone size: many; J gene: TRBJ2-6; V gene: TRBV12-3/TRBV12-4; D gene: .; CDR3 protein: CASSRLSGSGANVLTF; CDR3 DNA: TGTGCCAGCAGTCGCCTGTCAGGGTCTGGGGCCAACGTCCTGACTTTC
clone size: many; J gene: TRBJ2-7; V gene: TRBV28; D gene: TRBD1; CDR3 protein: CASSPGQEYYEQYF; CDR3 DNA: TGTGCCAGCAGTCCCGGACAGGAGTACTACGAGCAGTACTTC
clone size: many; J gene: TRBJ2-7; V gene: TRBV4-1; D gene: .; CDR3 protein: CASSLKESYEQYF; CDR3 DNA: TGCGCCAGCAGCCTCAAAGAGTCCTACGAGCAGTACTTC